This passage covers 28 T cell receptor beta chains from one sample sequenced in a study of cytomegalovirus exposure and HLA in healthy donors. The PCR was carried out with 60 Vbeta primers and 13 Jbeta primers. Libraries were prepared by immunoSEQ multiplex PCR; TCRdb keeps only in-frame clonotypes and omits some of them. The data contain 140,000 to 150,000 clones, about 80% of them singletons. Sequencing used PBMCs. The receptor source for this set is a man between 40 and 49 years old in good health and CMV-seronegative.

This chain connects TRBV7-7 to TRBJ2-2, with 7 bases lining up with TRBD1. The ends lost 5 bases at V and 4 bases at J; junction bases unmatched: 7. In germline, CDR1 is SSHAT, CDR2 FNYEAQ (reference sequence). The CDR3 is made up of 15 amino acids. The CDR3 DNA sequence: TGTGCCAGCAGCCCCCTACAGGGGAGCACCGGGGAGCTGTTTTTT. It yields the protein CASSPLQGSTGELFF.

The rearrangement joins TRBV27 to TRBJ2-7; 10 positions agree with TRBD2. V was pared by 5 bases and J by 7 bases, with 8 bases of the junction left unmatched. Germline V CDR1 and CDR2: MNHEY, SMNVEV (reference sequence). CDR3 size: 14 residues. For the CDR3, the DNA is TGTGCCAGCAGTCTCTCGGGACTAGCGAGGGAGCAGTACTTC. Amino acids: CASSLSGLAREQYF.

The chain couples TRBV9 to TRBJ1-6; 9 positions agree with TRBD1. V shed 3 bases and J 5 bases; nucleotides not matched to a gene: 3. Germline V lookup: CDR1 SGDLS, CDR2 YYNGEE. This CDR3 has 15 amino acids. The CDR3 is CASSARTGDNSPLHF. Written as DNA, the CDR3 is TGTGCCAGCAGCGCAAGGACAGGGGATAATTCACCCCTCCACTTT.

This clone was detected once. The gene calls are TRBV7-9 and TRBJ2-5; 7 positions match TRBD2. V lost 8 bases to trimming and J lost 9 bases; unmatched junction nucleotides: 18. There are 15 residues in the CDR3. CDR1 is SEHNR and CDR2 is FQNEAQ in the germline V gene (reference sequence). The DNA for the CDR3 is TGTGCCAGCCGGTCGGGGGGATATGGCCAAACGGCCCAGTACTTC. Protein: CASRSGGYGQTAQYF.

This chain uses TRBV7-2 with TRBJ1-5; D gene ambiguous. Per germline, CDR1 SGHTA and CDR2 FQGNSA. The CDR3 length is 13 residues. Between the trimmed V and J ends, which lost 5 bases and 3 bases, there was a span of 8 bases. CDR3 DNA sequence: TGTGCCAGCAGCCTCCTCCCCAATCAGCCCCAGCATTTT. This gives the protein CASSLLPNQPQHF.

V gene TRBV6-1 combines with J gene TRBJ2-5, with D unclear. This CDR3 contains 13 residues. Looked up from germline, CDR1 is MNHNS and CDR2 is SASEGT. The V and J ends lost 6 bases and 2 bases respectively, with 10 bases between them. Here the CDR3 reads CASREPPQETQYF. The CDR3 DNA reads TGTGCCAGCAGAGAACCCCCTCAAGAGACCCAGTACTTC.

The chain links TRBV4-2 to TRBJ2-3, with 8 bases aligning to TRBD2. This CDR3 is 14 amino acids long. The ends lost 0 bases at V and 10 bases at J; junction bases unmatched: 6. The germline V gene has CDR1 LGHNA and CDR2 YNFKEQ. The CDR3 is CASSQERGLAPQYF. The CDR3 DNA follows: TGTGCCAGCAGCCAAGAGCGCGGACTAGCCCCGCAGTATTTT.

The chain couples TRBV11-2 to TRBJ1-5, with 7 positions matching TRBD1. J gave up 0 bases and V 5 bases, and 4 bases lay outside the gene matches. The CDR3 loop spans 15 amino acids. The germline V gene encodes CDR1 SGHAT and CDR2 FQNNGV. The CDR3 reads CASSAGTDSNQPQHF. The CDR3 nucleotides read TGTGCCAGCAGCGCCGGGACAGATAGCAATCAGCCCCAGCATTTT.

The genes are TRBV11-2 and TRBJ2-1; TRBD2 aligns across 11 bases. Germline V CDR1 and CDR2: SGHAT, FQNNGV. The CDR3 has 15 amino acids. V lost 3 bases, J lost 3 bases, and 1 base stayed unmatched. CDR3 amino acids: CASSFGTSGYNEQFF. CDR3 nucleotide sequence: TGTGCCAGCAGCTTCGGGACTAGCGGCTACAATGAGCAGTTCTTC.

The rearrangement links TRBV27 to TRBJ1-6; TRBD1 matches 7 bases. Germline lookup yields CDR1 MNHEY and CDR2 SMNVEV (reference sequence). V shed 4 bases and J 11 bases; nucleotides not matched to a gene: 14. The CDR3 covers 16 residues. As DNA, the CDR3 is TGTGCCAGCAGTTCAAACCGGGACAGCGCTTTGGCACCCCTCCACTTT. Protein sequence: CASSSNRDSALAPLHF.

The rearrangement links TRBV7-8 to TRBJ2-3, with D perhaps matching TRBD1 (6 bases). The CDR3 totals 18 residues. The germline gives CDR1 SGHVS, CDR2 FQNEAQ. Trimming pared 4 bases from V and 6 bases from J, leaving 26 bases between. The CDR3 loop reads CASSSRRTVLLFPDTQYF. The CDR3 DNA reads TGTGCCAGCAGCTCTCGGAGGACAGTTCTCCTTTTTCCGGATACGCAGTATTTT.

This chain connects TRBV7-2 to TRBJ2-1, with TRBD2 as a possible D gene (6 bases). The germline CDR1 and CDR2 sequences are SGHTA and FQGNSA. Between the trimmed V and J ends, which lost 2 bases and 5 bases, there was a span of 13 bases. This CDR3 has 15 residues. The CDR3 spells CASSLPGTAHNEQFF. The CDR3 nucleotides read TGTGCCAGCAGCTTACCCGGGACTGCCCACAATGAGCAGTTCTTC.

This rearrangement joins TRBV7-8 to TRBJ1-5; the D gene is possibly TRBD1 (5 bases). Germline V gives CDR1 SGHVS, CDR2 FQNEAQ. Trimming removed 3 bases from V and 2 bases from J, with 8 bases in between. The CDR3 has 14 residues. The CDR3 here is CASSLEGRNQPQHF. The CDR3 coding sequence is TGTGCCAGCAGCTTGGAGGGGCGCAATCAGCCCCAGCATTTT.

The V gene is TRBV27, the J gene TRBJ2-7; D is uncertain. The CDR3 covers 13 residues. Germline loops: CDR1 MNHEY, CDR2 SMNVEV (reference sequence). The V gene lost 5 bases and the J gene lost 2 bases, with 10 bases spanning the gap. The CDR3 sequence: CASSLKPPYEQYF. As DNA, the CDR3 is TGTGCCAGCAGTCTAAAGCCTCCCTACGAGCAGTACTTC.

The V call is TRBV7-6, the J call TRBJ2-7; 10 bases are shared with TRBD1. CDR3 length equals 15 residues. The trim removed 5 bases at V and 3 bases at J, leaving 7 bases unmatched. Germline CDR1 reads SGHVS; CDR2 reads FNYEAQ. This CDR3 reads CASSLRDRGDYEQYF. CDR3 DNA: TGTGCCAGCAGCCTCCGGGACAGGGGCGACTACGAGCAGTACTTC.

V gene TRBV28 combines with J gene TRBJ1-2; D gene uncertain. Trimming pared 6 bases from V and 6 bases from J, leaving 11 bases between. Germline V gene data show CDR1 as MDHEN and CDR2 as SYDVKM. The CDR3 contains 12 residues. DNA for the CDR3: TGTGCCAGCAGCCCTTCGAGCCATGGCTACACCTTC. It specifies CASSPSSHGYTF.

The chain carries TRBV15 and TRBJ2-7; TRBD2 agrees at 7 bases. The CDR3 has 16 amino acids. Germline CDR1 is LNHNV and CDR2 is YYDKDF (reference sequence). The V and J ends lost 3 bases and 3 bases, in that order; junction bases with no gene match: 11. CDR3 loop: CATSSLPGGLGYEQYF. The CDR3 nucleotides read TGTGCCACCAGCAGTCTCCCGGGGGGATTGGGCTACGAGCAGTACTTC.

This clone was recorded only once. This chain links TRBV5-5 with TRBJ1-6; 7 positions agree with TRBD1. Germline CDR1 and CDR2: SGHKS and YYEKEE (reference sequence). The CDR3 loop spans 15 amino acids. J lost 7 bases, V lost 3 bases, and 7 bases had no gene match. CDR3 region: CASSSGQLVNSPLHF. The CDR3, as DNA: TGTGCCAGCAGCTCGGGACAGCTAGTAAATTCACCCCTCCACTTT.

The J gene is TRBJ2-1, the V gene TRBV10-2; D unclear. The CDR3 is 19 residues long. Germline V gene sequence: CDR1 WSHSY, CDR2 SAAADI. The ends were cut back, 3 bases at V and 0 bases at J, with 21 bases in the middle. CDR3 nucleotides: TGCGCCAGCAGTGATCCCAACCGACTCACCCGACGCTCCTACAATGAGCAGTTCTTC. This gives the protein CASSDPNRLTRRSYNEQFF.

This chain links TRBV6-1 with TRBJ2-5; D not resolved. Per the germline V gene, CDR1 is MNHNS and CDR2 is SASEGT. V shed 2 bases and J shed 4 bases, with 8 bases lying between them. The CDR3 is 13 amino acids. The CDR3 protein is CASSELRSETQYF. In DNA, the CDR3 is TGTGCCAGCAGTGAACTTCGGTCAGAGACCCAGTACTTC.

There are a few counts of this clone. The chain couples TRBV4-3 to TRBJ2-4, with no clear D. V was pared by 0 bases and J by 3 bases, with 9 bases between. The CDR3 extends over 15 amino acids. Per the germline V gene, CDR1 is LGHNA and CDR2 is YSLEER. CDR3 DNA: TGCGCCAGCAGCCAAGAAAGCCGAGGCAAAAACATTCAGTACTTC. Translation: CASSQESRGKNIQYF.

The CDR3 DNA follows: TGTGCCAGCAGTGCCCCGGGGGAATGGCGGGGGAGCACAGATACGCAGTATTTT. As protein: CASSAPGEWRGSTDTQYF. V and J are TRBV6-1 and TRBJ2-3, with 7 bases lining up with TRBD2. CDR1 is MNHNS and CDR2 is SASEGT in the germline V gene. The CDR3 is 18 amino acids. The V and J ends lost 4 bases and 0 bases, in that order; junction bases with no gene match: 13.

The chain recombines TRBV5-4 with TRBJ1-1; D perhaps matches TRBD1 (6 bases). CDR1 and CDR2 from the germline V gene are SGHNT and YYREEE (reference sequence). The CDR3 totals 14 residues. V lost 2 bases and J 7 bases, leaving 15 bases between the germline ends. CDR3 sequence: CASSFFTQGREAFF. As DNA, the CDR3 is TGTGCCAGCAGCTTTTTCACCCAGGGGCGTGAAGCTTTCTTT.

This chain links TRBV4-1 with TRBJ1-1, with TRBD1 matching over 7 bases. There are 16 residues in the CDR3. The V gene's germline CDR1 is MGHRA and CDR2 YSYEKL. Losses at the gene ends were 0 bases for V and 1 base for J; bases not matched to a gene: 5. The CDR3 region is CASSQDRDSQNTEAFF. CDR3 coding DNA: TGCGCCAGCAGCCAAGACCGGGACAGCCAGAACACTGAAGCTTTCTTT.

The gene calls are TRBV4-1 and TRBJ2-1, with a weak D call TRBD2 (6 bases). Germline loops: CDR1 MGHRA, CDR2 YSYEKL. Trimming removed 6 bases from V and 7 bases from J, with 10 bases in between. This CDR3 is built from 12 residues. The CDR3 nucleotides are TGCGCCAGCAGTCGGGACTTTAATGAGCAGTTCTTC. Encoded protein: CASSRDFNEQFF.

The V gene is TRBV6-1, the J gene TRBJ2-1; 10 bases are a match to TRBD2. The V and J ends lost 4 bases and 10 bases, in that order; junction bases with no gene match: 7. CDR3 length: 14 amino acids. Germline loops: CDR1 MNHNS, CDR2 SASEGT. For the CDR3, the DNA is TGTGCCAGCAGTGGAGCGGGAGGGCCTTCCGAGCAGTTCTTC. This gives the protein CASSGAGGPSEQFF.

The chain joins TRBV7-9 to TRBJ2-7; 8 positions agree with TRBD1. The CDR3 is 13 amino acids. Germline V CDR1 and CDR2: SEHNR, FQNEAQ (reference sequence). V trimming: 5 bases; J trimming: 6 bases; junction bases outside the gene matches: 6. The CDR3 spells CASSTGQGSEQYF. CDR3 nucleotides: TGTGCCAGCAGCACCGGACAGGGCTCCGAGCAGTACTTC.

The chain combines TRBV27 with TRBJ1-5, with TRBD1 matching 9 bases. Germline loops: CDR1 MNHEY, CDR2 SMNVEV (reference sequence). V was clipped by 5 bases and J by 4 bases; unmatched bases: 6. The CDR3 has 15 residues. The DNA for the CDR3 is TGTGCCAGCAGTGCGGACAGGGGAGGGAATCAGCCCCAGCATTTT. Its translation: CASSADRGGNQPQHF.